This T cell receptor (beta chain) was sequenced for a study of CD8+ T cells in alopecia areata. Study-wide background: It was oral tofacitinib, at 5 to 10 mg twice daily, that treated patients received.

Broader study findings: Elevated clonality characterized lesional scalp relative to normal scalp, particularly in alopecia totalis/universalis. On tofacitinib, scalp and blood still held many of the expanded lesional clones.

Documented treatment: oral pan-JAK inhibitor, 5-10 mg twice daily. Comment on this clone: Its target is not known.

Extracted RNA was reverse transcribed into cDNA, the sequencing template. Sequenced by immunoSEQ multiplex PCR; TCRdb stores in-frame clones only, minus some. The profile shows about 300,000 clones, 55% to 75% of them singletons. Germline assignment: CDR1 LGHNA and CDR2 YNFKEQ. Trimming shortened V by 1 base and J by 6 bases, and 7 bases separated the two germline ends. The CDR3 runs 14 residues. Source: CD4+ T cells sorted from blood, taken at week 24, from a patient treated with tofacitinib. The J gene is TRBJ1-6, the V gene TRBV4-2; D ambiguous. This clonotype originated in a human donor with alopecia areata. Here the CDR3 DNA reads TGTGCCAGCAGCCAAGTCTACCCTAATTCACCCCTCCACTTT. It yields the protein CASSQVYPNSPLHF.